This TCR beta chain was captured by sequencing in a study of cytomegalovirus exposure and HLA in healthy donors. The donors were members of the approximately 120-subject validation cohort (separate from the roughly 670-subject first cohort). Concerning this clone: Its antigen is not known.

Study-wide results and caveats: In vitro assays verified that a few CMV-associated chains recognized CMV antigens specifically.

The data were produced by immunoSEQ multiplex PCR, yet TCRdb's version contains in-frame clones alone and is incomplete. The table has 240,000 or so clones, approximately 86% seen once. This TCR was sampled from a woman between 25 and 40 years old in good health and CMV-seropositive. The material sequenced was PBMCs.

CDR3 DNA: TGTGCCAGCAGCCAAGTTGTCGGTAGCGGAGGCCCACAGTACTTC. Translated, it gives CASSQVVGSGGPQYF. The V call is TRBV4-2, the J call TRBJ2-7; weak D call: TRBD2 (6 bases). The CDR3 spans 15 residues. Per the germline V gene, CDR1 is LGHNA and CDR2 is YNFKEQ. V lost 1 base and J lost 10, with 20 bases in between.